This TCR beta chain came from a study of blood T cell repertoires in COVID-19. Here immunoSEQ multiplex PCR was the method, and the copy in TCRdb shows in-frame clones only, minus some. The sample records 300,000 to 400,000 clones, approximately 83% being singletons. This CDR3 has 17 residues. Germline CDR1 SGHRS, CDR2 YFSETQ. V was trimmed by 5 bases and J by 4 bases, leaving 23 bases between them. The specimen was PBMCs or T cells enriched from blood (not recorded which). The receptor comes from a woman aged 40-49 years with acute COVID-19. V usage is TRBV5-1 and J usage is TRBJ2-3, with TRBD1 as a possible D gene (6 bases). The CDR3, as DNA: TGCGCCAGCAGTGCCGCCCCGACAGGTAGATTAGCAGATACGCAGTATTTT. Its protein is CASSAAPTGRLADTQYF.